The clone carrying this T cell receptor (beta chain) has more than one count but fewer than ten. Germline values: CDR1 SGHDN, CDR2 FVKESK. This CDR3 has 12 amino acids. V shed 4 bases and J shed 5 bases, with 8 bases lying between them. This record comes from a study of identical twins. TCRdb re-derived calls from the 5' RACE reads in MiXCR, one entry per CDR3 protein. The top ten hold 7% to 8.5% of the sample, which has approximately 300,000 distinct CDR3 sequences, over 8.5% seen once. Healthy Caucasians, and only they, were the donors. A further study also used this sample, focusing on yellow fever vaccine responses in identical twins.

The material sequenced was CD8+ T cells sorted from blood. The chain has TRBV14 and TRBJ2-5; D is ambiguous. The TCR comes from a woman between 18 and 29 years old in good health. The CDR3, as DNA: TGTGCCAGCAGCCCGACTTTCGAGACCCAGTACTTC. Its protein is CASSPTFETQYF.